This TCR beta chain was retrieved from a study of T cell responses to AZD1222 COVID-19 vaccine. Regarding the study as a whole: White British people made up most donors, females outnumbered males, and clonal diversity was possibly underestimated.

Produced via immunoSEQ multiplex PCR; TCRdb's table is partial and in-frame only. Among roughly 100,000 clones, about 88% were seen once, and the ten largest hold 15% to 20%. There are a few counts of this clone. Its target is not known. CDR3 size: 18 residues. J was trimmed by 2 bases and V by 3 bases; bases with no gene match: 7. Looked up from germline, CDR1 is ENHRY and CDR2 is SYGVKD. Material: peripheral blood, obtained on day 0 of AZD1222 vaccination. The chain employs TRBV10-3 and TRBJ2-2; 12 bases map to TRBD2. The TCR originated in an adult in good health. For the CDR3, the DNA is TGTGCCATCAGTGATGGACTAGCGGGATGGATTAACACCGGGGAGCTGTTTTTT. Translation gives CAISDGLAGWINTGELFF.